These 15 T cell receptor beta chains came from one sample sequenced in a study of shared clonotypes between healthy human individuals. Naivety among CD8 cells was defined by CD45RO negativity and positive CCR7 selection, thereby excluding terminally differentiated effector memory CD45RA+ cells. Repertoires were generated with immunoSEQ multiplex PCR, while TCRdb's copy carries only in-frame clones and drops some. The repertoire holds some 630,000 clones, with approximately 96% as singletons. The material sequenced was naive CD8+ T cells sorted from blood. The receptors were gathered from a woman aged 25 to 39 in good health.

CDR3 sequence (DNA): TGTGCCAGTACCGGGACTAGCGGGAGTCAGGAGCAGTTCTTC. This translates into CASTGTSGSQEQFF. The V and J genes are TRBV9 and TRBJ2-1; 14 bases line up with TRBD2. Germline trimming cut 8 bases from V and 10 bases from J; bases unmatched to any gene: 8. The germline V gene encodes CDR1 SGDLS and CDR2 YYNGEE. The CDR3 is 14 residues long.

The chain uses TRBV13 and TRBJ2-1, with D hard to call. V was pared by 0 bases and J by 9 bases, with 12 bases between. CDR3 size: 14 residues. Germline CDR1 PRHDT, CDR2 FYEKMQ (reference sequence). CDR3 loop: CASSLGGSSFEQFF. In DNA, the CDR3 is TGTGCCAGCAGCTTAGGAGGGTCCAGCTTTGAGCAGTTCTTC.

V gene TRBV7-9 combines with J gene TRBJ1-1; D unclear. Germline CDR1 and CDR2: SEHNR and FQNEAQ (reference sequence). The CDR3 totals 14 residues. V shed 5 bases and J shed 1 base, with 11 bases lying between them. The CDR3 reads CASSRDTENTEAFF. In DNA form, the CDR3 reads TGTGCCAGCAGCCGCGACACAGAGAACACTGAAGCTTTCTTT.

Concerning this clone: Other nucleotide sequences in the sample specify the same CDR3. The chain recombines TRBV11-2 with TRBJ2-7, with 10 bases identical to TRBD1. V shed 5 bases, J shed 4 bases, and the junction held 5 bases outside the gene matches. CDR1 SGHAT and CDR2 FQNNGV come from the germline V gene. The CDR3 consists of 14 residues. CDR3 sequence reads: CASSPGTGAYEQYF. In DNA form, the CDR3 reads TGTGCCAGCAGCCCCGGGACAGGGGCGTACGAGCAGTACTTC.

This clone was observed once. V gene TRBV13 combines with J gene TRBJ1-1; 12 bases agree with TRBD1. The CDR3 loop spans 13 amino acids. J was trimmed by 11 bases and V by 4 bases; bases with no gene match: 5. Germline assignment: CDR1 PRHDT and CDR2 FYEKMQ (reference sequence). The CDR3 coding sequence is TGTGCCAGCAGCTCGGGACAGGGGGCAAGGGCTTTCTTT. It translates to CASSSGQGARAFF.

The chain uses TRBV28 and TRBJ1-1, with 7 bases identical to TRBD1. This CDR3 comprises 15 residues. Germline lookup yields CDR1 MDHEN and CDR2 SYDVKM. J gave up 0 bases and V 2 bases, and 3 bases lay outside the gene matches. Here the CDR3 reads CASSLNRGLNTEAFF. CDR3 nucleotide sequence: TGTGCCAGCAGTTTAAACAGGGGACTGAACACTGAAGCTTTCTTT. Variable domain in full (rest from reference TRBV28 and TRBJ1-1): DVKVTQSSRYLVKRTGEKVFLECVQDMDHENMFWYRQDPGLGLRLIYFSYDVKMKEKGDIPEGYSVSREKKERFSLILESASTNQTSMYLCASSLNRGLNTEAFFGQGTRLTVV.

The chain couples TRBV19 to TRBJ2-1, with 7 bases aligning to TRBD1. The CDR3 is 15 amino acids. V shed 7 bases, J shed 4 bases, and the junction held 10 bases outside the gene matches. Germline loops: CDR1 LNHDA, CDR2 SQIVND (reference sequence). This CDR3 reads CASIQGGGRYNEQFF. The CDR3 DNA reads TGTGCCAGTATTCAAGGGGGCGGACGGTACAATGAGCAGTTCTTC.

This chain links TRBV5-8 with TRBJ1-5, with a tentative D call TRBD1 (5 bases). The CDR3 extends over 16 amino acids. V was pared by 2 bases and J by 3 bases, with 15 bases between. Per germline, CDR1 SGHTS and CDR2 YDEGEE. The CDR3 reads CASSFSLQELNQPQHF. Written as DNA, the CDR3 is TGTGCCAGCAGCTTCTCCCTACAGGAACTCAATCAGCCCCAGCATTTT.

A single count supports this clone. Different DNA sequences within this sample yield the same CDR3. Written as DNA, the CDR3 is TGTGCCAGCAGCGGCCTGGGCGAGCAGTACTTC. Amino acid sequence: CASSGLGEQYF. This rearrangement joins TRBV5-4 to TRBJ2-7; the D is unclear. Germline-derived CDR1 and CDR2 are SGHNT and YYREEE (reference sequence). The CDR3 consists of 11 residues. V gave up 4 bases and J gave up 6 bases, with 8 bases separating them.

CDR3 region: CASSFGGESSYNEQFF. CDR3 DNA: TGTGCCAGCAGCTTTGGCGGGGAGAGCTCCTACAATGAGCAGTTCTTC. The chain links TRBV7-9 to TRBJ2-1, with D tentatively TRBD2 (6 bases). The CDR3 has 16 amino acids. V was clipped by 3 bases and J by 0 bases, with 12 bases between them. Germline CDR1 SEHNR, CDR2 FQNEAQ (reference sequence).

The chain uses TRBV15 and TRBJ1-5, with D maybe TRBD1 (5 bases). This CDR3 is built from 14 residues. Trimming pared 5 bases from V and 4 bases from J, leaving 12 bases between. CDR1 and CDR2 from the germline V gene are LNHNV and YYDKDF (reference sequence). The CDR3 here is CATSQQVGNQPQHF. As DNA, the CDR3 is TGTGCCACCAGCCAACAGGTTGGAAATCAGCCCCAGCATTTT.

The V gene is TRBV12-5, the J gene TRBJ1-5; D gene ambiguous. The V gene lost 6 bases and the J gene lost 5 bases, with 11 bases spanning the gap. CDR3 length: 13 residues. Germline V lookup: CDR1 LGHNT, CDR2 FRNRAP. CDR3 coding DNA: TGTGCTAGTGGCCTCGGGCTCGATCAGCCCCAGCATTTT. This sequence encodes CASGLGLDQPQHF.

The rearrangement joins TRBV13 to TRBJ2-7, with 7 nucleotides matching TRBD1. From germline, CDR1 is PRHDT and CDR2 FYEKMQ (reference sequence). There are 15 residues in the CDR3. Trimming cost V 5 bases and J 2 bases; bases outside gene matches: 9. CDR3 DNA: TGTGCCAGCAGCCATGGACAGGCGGCACCCTACGAGCAGTACTTC. Protein product: CASSHGQAAPYEQYF. Using reference TRBV13 and TRBJ2-7 for the parts outside the CDR3, the full variable domain is AAGVIQSPRHLIKEKRETATLKCYPIPRHDTVYWYQQGPGQDPQFLISFYEKMQSDKGSIPDRFSAQQFSDYHSELNMSSLELGDSALYFCASSHGQAAPYEQYFGPGTRLTVT.

The genes are TRBV28 and TRBJ2-7, with unresolved D. This CDR3 is 16 amino acids long. Germline V lookup: CDR1 MDHEN, CDR2 SYDVKM. V was clipped by 3 bases and J by 0 bases, with 15 bases between them. The CDR3 here is CASSFLVQATSYEQYF. The CDR3 DNA reads TGTGCCAGCAGTTTTCTCGTCCAGGCCACCTCCTACGAGCAGTACTTC.

The chain links TRBV6-4 to TRBJ1-5, with a tentative D call TRBD1 (5 bases). Germline-derived CDR1 and CDR2 are MRHNA and SNTAGT. The ends were cut back, 2 bases at V and 0 bases at J, with 17 bases in the middle. CDR3 size: 18 residues. The CDR3 nucleotides read TGTGCCAGCAGTGACATTAGGGGTCCAGCGCCTAGCAATCAGCCCCAGCATTTT. Translating it yields CASSDIRGPAPSNQPQHF.